This T cell receptor beta chain was captured in a study of identifying expanded T cells in peripheral blood. Only in-frame clones appear in the TCRdb table, and some are missing; sequencing was by immunoSEQ multiplex PCR. The data show 90,000 to 100,000 clones, with roughly 88% seen just once and around 5.9% held by the top ten. Sequenced: blood. The source of this sequence is a person between 18 and 75 years old in good health.

CDR3 protein: CASSLDGSPQRNEQYF. The CDR3 DNA reads as TGTGCCAGCAGCTTGGATGGCTCCCCCCAGCGTAACGAGCAGTACTTC. This chain connects TRBV5-4 to TRBJ2-7; D uncertain. Germline CDR1 is SGHNT and CDR2 is YYREEE (reference sequence). This CDR3 is 16 amino acids long. V shed 0 bases and J shed 5 bases, with 18 bases lying between them.